These T cell receptor beta chains were read from a single sample in a study of shared clonotypes between healthy human individuals. The method was immunoSEQ multiplex PCR; TCRdb's version includes in-frame clones alone and lacks a portion of them. The profile shows fewer than 1 million clones, 90% to 98% of them singletons. The sequenced sample was naive CD8+ T cells sorted from blood. These receptors all stem from a man aged 25-45 years in good health. Both conserved end residues are part of each CDR3. The D gene is left open where the match is weak. A row's size may be missing; if present it is once, few, many or a size class.

TRBV19	.	TRBJ2-2	TRBD1	TGTGCCAGTAGCCTATTTACAGGGGTAACCGGGGAGCTGTTTTTT	CASSLFTGVTGELFF
TRBV9	.	TRBJ2-3	TRBD2	TGTGCCAGCAGCACACCCGGGACTAGCGGCACAGATACGCAGTATTTT	CASSTPGTSGTDTQYF
TRBV7-8	.	TRBJ2-7	.	TGTGCCAGCACCTACGGGTACGGAGACTACGAGCAGTACTTC	CASTYGYGDYEQYF
TRBV15	once	TRBJ1-5	.	TGTGCCACCAGCAGAGGCGTGGGCGGGGATCAGCCCCAGCATTTT	CATSRGVGGDQPQHF
TRBV28	.	TRBJ1-5	TRBD1	TGTGCCAGCAGTACAAACCGGGACAGGGGCTTCAATCAGCCCCAGCATTTT	CASSTNRDRGFNQPQHF
TRBV10-1	.	TRBJ2-1	.	TGCGCCAGCAGTGAGGGGCTAGCGGGGACAGGAGAGCAGTTCTTC	CASSEGLAGTGEQFF
TRBV4-1	.	TRBJ2-1	TRBD2	TGCGCCAGCAGCCAAGATCATGGCCTAGCGGTCTACAATGAGCAGTTCTTC	CASSQDHGLAVYNEQFF
TRBV7-9	.	TRBJ2-7	.	TGTGCCAGTTCCTCCAGCGGGCAAAGCTCCTACGAGCAGTACTTC	CASSSSGQSSYEQYF
TRBV5-1	once	TRBJ2-1	TRBD2	TGCGCCAGCAGCGAAACTAGCGGGAGCGTGAATGAGCAGTTCTTC	CASSETSGSVNEQFF
TRBV5-8	.	TRBJ2-5	TRBD2	TGTGCCAGCAGCTTGGGACTAGCGGGAGAAGAGACCCAGTACTTC	CASSLGLAGEETQYF
TRBV9	.	TRBJ2-1	TRBD2	TGTGCCAGCAGCGTAGAAACTAGCGATGAGCAGTTCTTC	CASSVETSDEQFF
TRBV6-5	.	TRBJ1-5	.	TGTGCCAGCAGTTACCTGGGAGATCAGCCCCAGCATTTT	CASSYLGDQPQHF
TRBV5-4	.	TRBJ2-7	TRBD2	TGTGCCAGCAGCTTGGCGTTGCGGGGGTACGAGCAGTACTTC	CASSLALRGYEQYF
TRBV13	.	TRBJ2-5	.	TGTGCCAGCAGCCCGGAGACTCAAGAGACCCAGTACTTC	CASSPETQETQYF
TRBV7-6	.	TRBJ1-4	.	TGTGCCAGCAGCTCCTCAGCCGAGAGACTGTTTTTT	CASSSSAERLFF
TRBV29-1	.	TRBJ2-1	.	TGCAGCCCTCGGGCAGGGAATGAGCAGTTCTTC	CSPRAGNEQFF
TRBV7-9	once	TRBJ2-3	.	TGTGCCAGCAGCTTAGTGGGGGGTTACAGGGGCCGCACAGATACGCAGTATTTT	CASSLVGGYRGRTDTQYF
TRBV29-1	once	TRBJ2-7	.	TGCAGCGTTGAAGATCAACAGGCGTATGTCTACGAGCAGTACTTC	CSVEDQQAYVYEQYF
TRBV4-1	.	TRBJ2-5	.	TGCGCCAGCAGCCCCATGCACGGGCAAGAGACCCAGTACTTC	CASSPMHGQETQYF
TRBV12-5	.	TRBJ1-2	TRBD1	TGTGCTAGTGGTTTGACCGGACAGGGCCACGTCTATGGCTACACCTTC	CASGLTGQGHVYGYTF
TRBV15	.	TRBJ1-2	.	TGTGCCACCAGCAGATCCCGGGCTGAAGTTCAGAATGGCTACACCTTC	CATSRSRAEVQNGYTF
TRBV7-6	.	TRBJ1-5	TRBD1	TGTGCCAGCAGCCCGAGGACAGGGGGAAGCAATCAGCCCCAGCATTTT	CASSPRTGGSNQPQHF
TRBV7-9	.	TRBJ2-7	.	TGTGCCAGCAGCTTAGCCGGGACCCCCGATAGGCAGTACTTC	CASSLAGTPDRQYF
TRBV6-5	.	TRBJ2-7	.	TGTGCCAGCAGTTACGACCCGGACAGTTACGAGCAGTACTTC	CASSYDPDSYEQYF
TRBV5-6	.	TRBJ2-7	TRBD1	TGTGCCAGCAGCTCAGGGGGCTTCTACGAGCAGTACTTC	CASSSGGFYEQYF
TRBV9	.	TRBJ2-1	TRBD1	TGTGCCAGCAGCGCCGGACAGGGTAGGAATGAGCAGTTCTTC	CASSAGQGRNEQFF
TRBV7-6	once	TRBJ2-1	TRBD1	TGTGCCAGCAGCTCCCGGGACAGATACAATGAGCAGTTCTTC	CASSSRDRYNEQFF
TRBV11-2	.	TRBJ2-1	.	TGTGCCAGCAGCTTCACTAGTAATGAGCAGTTCTTC	CASSFTSNEQFF
TRBV28	.	TRBJ2-3	.	TGTGCCAGCAGTTTCCCCCCTAGCACAGATACGCAGTATTTT	CASSFPPSTDTQYF
TRBV28	.	TRBJ1-2	.	TGTGCCAGCAGTCTATCTTATGGCTACACCTTC	CASSLSYGYTF
TRBV10-1	.	TRBJ2-7	TRBD2	TGCGCCAGCAGACCGGGACTAGCGGGAGGAGGCTTGTACGAGCAGTACTTC	CASRPGLAGGGLYEQYF
TRBV27	.	TRBJ2-7	.	TGTGCCAGCAGTTTATCGGCGGACCCGGGCTACGAGCAGTACTTC	CASSLSADPGYEQYF
TRBV6-6	once	TRBJ2-3	TRBD1	TGTGCCAGCAGTTACTCCCGACAGGGGGCCACAGATACGCAGTATTTT	CASSYSRQGATDTQYF
TRBV4-1	.	TRBJ2-7	.	TGCGCCAGCAGCTTAGCAAGGGGATACGAGCAGTACTTC	CASSLARGYEQYF
TRBV27	.	TRBJ1-1	.	TGTGCCAGCAGTTTACTCCCCGGGGGGGCGAACACTGAAGCTTTCTTT	CASSLLPGGANTEAFF
TRBV28	once	TRBJ1-2	TRBD1	TGTGCCAGCAGTTGGTCCCGGACAGGGCAAAAAAACTATGGCTACACCTTC	CASSWSRTGQKNYGYTF
TRBV4-1	.	TRBJ2-7	TRBD2	TGCGCCAGCAGCCAGGGGGGAGGGACGGCTAGCTCCTACGAGCAGTACTTC	CASSQGGGTASSYEQYF
TRBV2	.	TRBJ2-7	.	TGTGCCAGCAGTCCGACACCAGCCTACGAGCAGTACTTC	CASSPTPAYEQYF
TRBV18	.	TRBJ2-7	.	TGTGCCAGCTCACCCGGGTCGTCCTACGAGCAGTACTTC	CASSPGSSYEQYF
TRBV29-1	.	TRBJ2-1	TRBD1	TGCAGCGCCGGACAGGGTTTGAATGAGCAGTTCTTC	CSAGQGLNEQFF
TRBV30	.	TRBJ2-7	TRBD1	TGTGCCTGGAGTGTCGGGACAGAATACGAGCAGTACTTC	CAWSVGTEYEQYF
TRBV6-5	once	TRBJ2-7	TRBD2	TGTGCCAGCAGTTTACGACTAGCGGGAGGGTACTACGAGCAGTACTTC	CASSLRLAGGYYEQYF
TRBV29-1	.	TRBJ2-7	.	TGCAGCGTTGCCCTGGCGGGCTCCTACGAGCAGTACTTC	CSVALAGSYEQYF